The sequence of this T cell receptor beta chain was determined in a study of regulatory T cells in long-lasting Graves disease (dated by TCRdb to the early 2020s). The study in broad terms: Antithyroid drugs had been taken for less than 3 months by newly diagnosed Graves' disease patients. Persistent Graves' disease patients were compared with newly diagnosed Graves' disease patients by peripheral blood TCR sequencing and RNA sequencing. TCR sequencing covered about 13 persistent and 20 newly diagnosed Graves' disease patients, approximately 33 samples in total. The study was registered as a clinical trial and conducted in China. Here is what the overall study found, with its caveats: Patients with persistent disease shared more public clonotypes (under 3,000) than newly diagnosed patients did (nearly 1,000). Persistent disease showed preferential use of TRBV28, TRBJ1-2 and TRBJ2-5, whereas newly diagnosed disease favored TRBV20-1 and TRBJ2-1. As a limitation, the authors acknowledged that the small sample size may reduce accuracy. The study examined only peripheral blood because the primary lesion, thyroid tissue, could not be accessed. Persistent Graves' disease patients showed lower TCR Shannon entropy and fewer highly expanded clones than newly diagnosed patients, suggesting clonal expansion. Sequencing and analysis were limited to the TCR beta chain.

In this sample, this clonotype turned up many times. Its antigen specificity is not known. No much larger clonotype is one base removed from it; base qualities were not supplied. The CDR3 measures 14 amino acids from cysteine to phenylalanine. Solely the CDR3 DNA is kept, with 42 bases framed from the first base. According to the germline V gene, CDR1 reads MNHNS and CDR2 reads SASEGT. V sheds 5 bases and J sheds 2 bases, leaving 12 bases between their ends. Receptors were amplified or captured by multiplex PCR. The data were produced on an Illumina HiSeq 4000. To build TCR beta libraries, CDR3 regions were amplified by Arm-PCR using iRepertoire HTBI primers. Before sequencing, the PCR products went through gel purification. The original pipeline was this. Across samples, about 63 TRBV and 12 to 15 TRBJ segments were identified and used for gene usage analysis of CDR3 amino acid clonotypes. COPE and FqMerger were used to merge the filtered high-quality paired reads into contigs. BLAST was used to align contigs to the IMGT TRBV, TRBD and TRBJ reference genes, and CDR3 was defined following IMGT. Clonotypes above 0.1% frequency were classified as highly expanded clones. Shannon entropy served as the measure of repertoire diversity, while the Gini coefficient captured V-J evenness. A clonotype found in more than one individual was treated as public. TCRdb applied fastp at Q25 and MiXCR to the public reads, then kept only in-frame beta chains. Each CDR3 protein appears once, grouped with its most common genes and DNA. The V and J calls and clone size are TCRdb's, not the authors'. This sample is represented by around 250,000 distinct CDR3 sequences; around 18% of them were singletons. The ten largest account for about 15% of the sample.

This specimen's time point label, per the study, means: newly diagnosed GD, antithyroid drugs for less than 3 months. For both TCR sequencing and RNA sequencing, RNA was extracted from PBMCs using TRIzol. The diagnosis of Graves' disease followed American Thyroid Association guidelines. Patients for the study were recruited at an endocrinology department in Xi'an, China. Each patient gave about 10 milliliters of peripheral blood, collected in an EDTA anticoagulant tube. PBMCs were isolated by Ficoll Paque Plus density gradient separation without further T cell sorting. An Agilent 2100 Bioanalyzer and agarose gel were used to assess RNA quality, and a NanoDrop 2000 was used to measure RNA concentration. The same data also went into a second study, on T cells in Graves' hyperthyroidism and ophthalmopathy. The second study also describes: Graves' hyperthyroidism was defined as stable when no progression to ophthalmopathy occurred over 18 months of follow-up. Hyperthyroidism patients were newly diagnosed, with disease duration under 2 months, and aged 18 to 65 years. Exclusion was applied to patients with uncontrolled infections, other autoimmune diseases, pregnancy or lactation. Diagnoses relied on clinical symptoms, serum thyroxine and TRAb, thyroid ultrasound and orbital computed tomography. For the first round of RT-PCR on the TCR CDR3, the HTBI primer set was used together with the Qiagen OneStep RT-PCR kit. Most expanded thyroid clonotypes (frequency above 0.001) were also detected in blood, suggesting blood repertoires may reflect thyroid immune responses. Ophthalmopathy was separated from stable hyperthyroidism by a 13 V-J signature model, with roughly 88% sensitivity and about 81% specificity obtained in cross-validation and 80%/75% obtained in testing. In validation, the model predicted progression to ophthalmopathy with about 71% sensitivity and over 72% specificity, a median of approximately 6.7 months before onset. To identify distinguishing TCR V-J signatures, a discovery cohort of around 98 patients was used, comprising some 45 with Graves' ophthalmopathy and around 57 with stable Graves' hyperthyroidism. Prospective prediction of ophthalmopathy was tested in an independent validation cohort consisting of roughly 19 hyperthyroidism patients and 15 or so patients who later progressed to ophthalmopathy. The roughly 90 discovery patients were divided at random into training and test sets in a 7:3 ratio. In addition, the study compared T-cell repertoires in thyroid tissue and in blood from about 6 Graves' hyperthyroidism patients. Following sampling, methimazole starting at 30 mg daily was given to hyperthyroidism patients, and high-dose intravenous methylprednisolone was given to ophthalmopathy patients. The libraries were constructed in a second round of multiplex PCR and then size-selected and purified. Paired-end sequencing of the libraries was performed with 100 bp reads on an Illumina HiSeq2000. SOAPnuke was used to process the raw data, with reads discarded if the reads contained adapters or uncalled bases, had a mean Phred below 15, or lacked an exact constant-primer or identifier match. COPE v1.2.5 was used to merge high-quality paired reads, and clonotypes were defined as unique nucleotide sequences. Clonotypes were aligned to IMGT TRBV, TRBD and TRBJ reference segments using MiTCR v1.1. Analysis was restricted to V-J combinations with a frequency above 0.0001, which covered roughly 99% of repertoires. A TCS score was defined as the ratio between F50 (clonal expansion) and ExV (chaos), using BLOSUM62-based TCRdist between CDR3 peptides within each V-J. Welch's t-statistics and random forest reduced around 550 V-J features to 13, which were used in a naive Bayes classifier (R e1071). Sample size was not statistically predetermined, and blinding of investigators to group allocation was not performed. TCR Vbeta CDR3 sequencing of 130 to 150 peripheral blood samples (under 45 ophthalmopathy, 75 or so hyperthyroidism and about 17 progressor patients) is reported in the paper.

Sequencing used peripheral blood mononuclear cells (PBMCs), obtained at new diagnosis, from a patient treated with antithyroid drugs. This sequence uses TRBV6-1 and TRBJ1-2, with the D segment identity uncertain. This sequence originates from a woman in her 30s with Graves disease. Donor details come from another sample of the same person, matched by shared clones. The CDR3 corresponds to CASSPSDQNYGYTF. Read as DNA, the sequence is TGTGCCAGCAGTCCCTCGGATCAAAACTATGGCTACACCTTC.